This record covers a single TCR beta chain. The sample comes from a study of CD8 T cells in Susac syndrome. RNA in amounts of about 0.5 to 1 ug was reverse transcribed with random hexamers. TCRdb re-analysed the immunoSEQ multiplex PCR reads in MiXCR, keeping a single row per CDR3 protein. Among around 300,000 distinct CDR3 sequences, about 82% were seen once, and the ten largest hold around 0.2%. CDR3 length equals 15 residues. Looked up from germline, CDR1 is SGHAT and CDR2 is FQNNGV. Between the trimmed V and J ends, which lost 2 bases and 4 bases, there was a span of 14 bases. Sequenced sample: CD8+ T cells from PBMCs. The clonotype originates from a human donor with multiple sclerosis. V is TRBV11-2 and J is TRBJ1-1; D unresolved. In DNA form, the CDR3 reads TGTGCCAGCAGCTTAATTGTTACAAGTGGCACTGAAGCTTTCTTT. This translates into CASSLIVTSGTEAFF.